The 2 T cell receptor beta chains below were found in one sample sequenced in a study of cytomegalovirus exposure and HLA in healthy donors. The PCR was carried out with 60 Vbeta primers and 13 Jbeta primers. Sequencing was performed with immunoSEQ multiplex PCR; in TCRdb, only in-frame clones are kept and a portion is missing. The data hold about 170,000 clones, with under 80% observed a single time. Sequencing was carried out using PBMCs. These TCRs come from a woman in her forties or fifties in good health and CMV-seropositive.

The chain carries TRBV30 and TRBJ1-2; a possible D gene is TRBD1 (5 bases). The CDR3 has 14 amino acids. Germline V gene sequence: CDR1 GTSNPN, CDR2 SVGIG (reference sequence). The germline V and J ends were trimmed by 1 base and 2 bases, with 11 bases remaining between them. CDR3 DNA sequence: TGTGCCTGGAGTGCCGGCAGGGCAAACTATGGCTACACCTTC. This gives the protein CAWSAGRANYGYTF.

Here the CDR3 reads CASSLGPNEQFF. Here the CDR3 DNA reads TGCGCCAGCAGCTTGGGGCCCAATGAGCAGTTCTTC. The rearrangement links TRBV5-1 to TRBJ2-1, with D hard to call. Trimming cost V 0 bases and J 6 bases, with 4 bases left between them. The CDR3 runs 12 residues. Germline CDR1 SGHRS, CDR2 YFSETQ.